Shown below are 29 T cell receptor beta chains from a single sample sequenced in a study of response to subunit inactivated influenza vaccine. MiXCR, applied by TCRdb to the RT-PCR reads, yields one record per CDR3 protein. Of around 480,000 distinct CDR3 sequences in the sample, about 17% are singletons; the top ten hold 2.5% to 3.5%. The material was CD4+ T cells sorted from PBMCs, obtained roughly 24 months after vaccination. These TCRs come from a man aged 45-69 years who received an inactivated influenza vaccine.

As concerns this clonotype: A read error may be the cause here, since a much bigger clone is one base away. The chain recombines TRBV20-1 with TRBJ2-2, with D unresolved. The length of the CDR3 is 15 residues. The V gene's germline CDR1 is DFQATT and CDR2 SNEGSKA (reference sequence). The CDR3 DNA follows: TGCTGTGCTAGAGATAGAGCCCCAAACACCGGGGAGCTGTTTTTT. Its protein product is CCARDRAPNTGELFF.

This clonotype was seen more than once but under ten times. CDR3 residues: CSVRGSSEAFF. CDR3 in DNA: TGCAGCGTTCGGGGTTCCTCTGAAGCTTTCTTT. This chain joins TRBV29-1 and TRBJ1-1, with D unclear. The CDR3 runs to 11 residues. Trimming pared 5 bases from V and 6 bases from J, leaving 10 bases between. Looked up from germline, CDR1 is SQVTM and CDR2 is ANQGSEA.

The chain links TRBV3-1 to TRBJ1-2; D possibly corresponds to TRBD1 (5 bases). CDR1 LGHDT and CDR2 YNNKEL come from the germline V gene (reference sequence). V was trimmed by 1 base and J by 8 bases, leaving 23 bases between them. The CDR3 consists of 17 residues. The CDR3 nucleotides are TGTGCCAGCAGCCAAGCTCTTTCAGGGAGAGCACCGAAGGGCTACACCTTC. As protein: CASSQALSGRAPKGYTF. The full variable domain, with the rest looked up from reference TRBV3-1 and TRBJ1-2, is DTAVSQTPKYLVTQMGNDKSIKCEQNLGHDTMYWYKQDSKKFLKIMFSYNNKELIINETVPNRFSPKSPDKAHLNLHINSLELGDSAVYFCASSQALSGRAPKGYTFGSGTRLTVV.

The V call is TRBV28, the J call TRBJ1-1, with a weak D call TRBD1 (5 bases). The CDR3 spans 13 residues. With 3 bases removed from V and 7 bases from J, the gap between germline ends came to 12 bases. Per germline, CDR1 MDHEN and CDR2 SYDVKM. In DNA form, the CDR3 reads TGTGCCAGCAGTTTTAGACAGCTCAATGAAGCTTTCTTT. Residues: CASSFRQLNEAFF.

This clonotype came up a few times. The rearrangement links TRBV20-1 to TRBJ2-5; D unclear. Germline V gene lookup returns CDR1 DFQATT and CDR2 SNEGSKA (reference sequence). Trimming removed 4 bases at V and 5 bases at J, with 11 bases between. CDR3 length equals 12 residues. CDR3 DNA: TGCAGTGCTATTGACACCAGGGAGACCCAGTACTTC. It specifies CSAIDTRETQYF.

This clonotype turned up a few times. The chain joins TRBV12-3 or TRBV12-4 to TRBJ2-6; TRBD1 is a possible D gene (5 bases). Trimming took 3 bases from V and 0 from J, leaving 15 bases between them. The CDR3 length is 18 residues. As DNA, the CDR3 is TGTGCCAGCAGTTTCCTTCAGGGTTCGGCCTCTGGGGCCAACGTCCTGACTTTC. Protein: CASSFLQGSASGANVLTF.

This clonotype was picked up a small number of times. In nucleotides, the CDR3 is TGCAGTGCTAGGGGGAACTCTGGGGCCAACGTCCTGACTTTC. Translating it yields CSARGNSGANVLTF. The V call is TRBV20-1, the J call TRBJ2-6; D not certain. Trimming shortened V by 3 bases and J by 0 bases, and 6 bases separated the two germline ends. The germline V gene encodes CDR1 DFQATT and CDR2 SNEGSKA (reference sequence). CDR3 length: 14 amino acids.

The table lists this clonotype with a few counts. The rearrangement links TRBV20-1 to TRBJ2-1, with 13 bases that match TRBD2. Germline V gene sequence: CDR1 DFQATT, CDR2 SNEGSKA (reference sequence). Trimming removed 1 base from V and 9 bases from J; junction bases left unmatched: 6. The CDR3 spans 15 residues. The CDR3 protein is CSARGLAGGGSEQFF. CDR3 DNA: TGCAGTGCTAGAGGACTAGCGGGAGGAGGCAGTGAGCAGTTCTTC.

DNA of the CDR3: TGTGCCATCAGTCGACAGGACGGTGGAACTGAAGCTTTCTTT. Protein: CAISRQDGGTEAFF. The V gene is TRBV10-3, the J gene TRBJ1-1, with D maybe TRBD1 (6 bases). The germline gives CDR1 ENHRY, CDR2 SYGVKD. There are 14 residues in the CDR3. Trimming took off 5 bases at V and 5 bases at J, with 15 bases between the two ends.

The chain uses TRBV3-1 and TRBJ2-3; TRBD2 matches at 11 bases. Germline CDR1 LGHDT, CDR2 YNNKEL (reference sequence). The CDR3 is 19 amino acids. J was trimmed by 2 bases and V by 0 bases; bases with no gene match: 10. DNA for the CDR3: TGTGCCAGCAGCCAAGAAAAAAGGGGGACTAGCGGAGTCACAGATACGCAGTATTTT. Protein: CASSQEKRGTSGVTDTQYF.

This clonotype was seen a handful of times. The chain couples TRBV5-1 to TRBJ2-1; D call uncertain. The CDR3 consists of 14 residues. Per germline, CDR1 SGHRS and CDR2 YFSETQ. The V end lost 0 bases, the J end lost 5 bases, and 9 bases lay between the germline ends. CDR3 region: CASSLEKGNNEQFF. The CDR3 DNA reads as TGCGCCAGCAGCTTGGAGAAGGGTAACAATGAGCAGTTCTTC. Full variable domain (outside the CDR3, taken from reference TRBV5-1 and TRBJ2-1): KAGVTQTPRYLIKTRGQQVTLSCSPISGHRSVSWYQQTPGQGLQFLFEYFSETQRNKGNFPGRFSGRQFSNSRSEMNVSTLELGDSALYLCASSLEKGNNEQFFGPGTRLTVL.

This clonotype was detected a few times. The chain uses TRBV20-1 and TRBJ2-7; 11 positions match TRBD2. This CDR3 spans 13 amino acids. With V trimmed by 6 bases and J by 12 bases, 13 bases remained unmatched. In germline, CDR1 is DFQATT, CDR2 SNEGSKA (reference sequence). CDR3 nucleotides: TGCAGTGCAGCAACCGGGACTAGCGGTAGAACGTACTTC. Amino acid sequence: CSAATGTSGRTYF.

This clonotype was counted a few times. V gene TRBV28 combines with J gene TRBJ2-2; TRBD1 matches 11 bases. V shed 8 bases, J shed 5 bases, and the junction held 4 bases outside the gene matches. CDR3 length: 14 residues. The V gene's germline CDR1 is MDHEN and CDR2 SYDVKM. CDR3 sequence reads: CASLRDRGTGELFF. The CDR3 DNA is TGTGCCAGCCTTCGGGACAGGGGGACCGGGGAGCTGTTTTTT.

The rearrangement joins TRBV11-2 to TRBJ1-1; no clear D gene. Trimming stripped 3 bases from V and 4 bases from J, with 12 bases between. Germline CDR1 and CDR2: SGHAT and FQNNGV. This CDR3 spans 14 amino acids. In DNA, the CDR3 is TGTGCCAGCAGCTTTAACGATAGAGGCACTGAAGCTTTCTTT. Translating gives CASSFNDRGTEAFF.

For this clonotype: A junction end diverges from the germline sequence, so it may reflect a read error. The CDR3, as DNA: TGTGCCGGCAGCACGGATCGTCAGAACAGAGGGGAGCTGTTTTTT. Its protein is CAGSTDRQNRGELFF. The gene calls are TRBV5-5 and TRBJ2-2; no firm D call. CDR1 and CDR2 from the germline V gene are SGHKS and YYEKEE (reference sequence). The length of the CDR3 is 15 residues.

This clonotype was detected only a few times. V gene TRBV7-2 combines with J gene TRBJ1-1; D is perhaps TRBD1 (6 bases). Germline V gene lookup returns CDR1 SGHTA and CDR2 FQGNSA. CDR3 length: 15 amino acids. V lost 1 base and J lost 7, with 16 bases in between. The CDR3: CASSLGGGGRLEAFF. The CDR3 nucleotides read TGTGCCAGCAGCTTAGGGGGGGGCGGCCGACTTGAAGCTTTCTTT.

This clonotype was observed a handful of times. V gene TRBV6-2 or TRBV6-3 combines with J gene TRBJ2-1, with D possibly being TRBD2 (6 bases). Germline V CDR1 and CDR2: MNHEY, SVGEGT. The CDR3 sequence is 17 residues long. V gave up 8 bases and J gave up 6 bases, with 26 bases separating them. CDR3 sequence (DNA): TGTGCCAGCGCAACCCGTATAATCTTGACTAGGGTCAATGAGCAGTTCTTC. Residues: CASATRIILTRVNEQFF.

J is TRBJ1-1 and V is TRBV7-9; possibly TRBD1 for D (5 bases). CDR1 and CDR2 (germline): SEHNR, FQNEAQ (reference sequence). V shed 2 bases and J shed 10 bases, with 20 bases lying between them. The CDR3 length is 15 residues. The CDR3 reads CASSLRGREGSVAFF. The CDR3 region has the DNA TGTGCCAGCAGCTTAAGAGGCAGGGAGGGATCGGTAGCTTTCTTT. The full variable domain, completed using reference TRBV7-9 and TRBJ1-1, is DTGVSQNPRHKITKRGQNVTFRCDPISEHNRLYWYRQTLGQGPEFLTYFQNEAQLEKSRLLSDRFSAERPKGSFSTLEIQRTEQGDSAMYLCASSLRGREGSVAFFGQGTRLTVV.

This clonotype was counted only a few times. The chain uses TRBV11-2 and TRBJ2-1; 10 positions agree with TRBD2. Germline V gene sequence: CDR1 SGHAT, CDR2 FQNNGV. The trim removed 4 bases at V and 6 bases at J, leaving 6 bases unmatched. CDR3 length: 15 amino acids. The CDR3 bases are TGTGCCAGCAGCTCCTTCGGGACTAGCGTCAATGAGCAGTTCTTC. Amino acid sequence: CASSSFGTSVNEQFF.

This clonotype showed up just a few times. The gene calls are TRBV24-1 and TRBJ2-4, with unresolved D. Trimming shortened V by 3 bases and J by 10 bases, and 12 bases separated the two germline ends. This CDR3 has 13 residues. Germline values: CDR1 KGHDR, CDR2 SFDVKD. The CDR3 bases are TGTGCCACCAGTGATACTTCCGGTGGGATTCAGTACTTC. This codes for CATSDTSGGIQYF.

CDR3 amino acids: CASSYTLVGMNEQFF. In nucleotides, the CDR3 is TGTGCCAGCAGTTACACCCTAGTAGGGATGAATGAGCAGTTCTTC. This chain connects TRBV6-2 or TRBV6-3 to TRBJ2-1, with D hard to call. This CDR3 is built from 15 residues. Germline values: CDR1 MNHEY, CDR2 SVGEGT. Trimming left V 2 bases short and J 7 bases short, with 15 bases between.

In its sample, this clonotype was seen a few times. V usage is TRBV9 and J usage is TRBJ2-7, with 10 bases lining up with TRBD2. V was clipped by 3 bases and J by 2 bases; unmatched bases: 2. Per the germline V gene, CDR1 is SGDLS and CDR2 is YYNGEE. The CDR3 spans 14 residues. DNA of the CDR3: TGTGCCAGCAGCGACGGGACTAGCGCCTACGAGCAGTACTTC. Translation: CASSDGTSAYEQYF.

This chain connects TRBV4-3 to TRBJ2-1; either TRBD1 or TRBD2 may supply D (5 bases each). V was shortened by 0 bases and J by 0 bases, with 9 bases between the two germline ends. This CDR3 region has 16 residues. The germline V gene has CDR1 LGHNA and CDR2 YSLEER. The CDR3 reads CASSQDGTGSYNEQFF. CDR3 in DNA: TGCGCCAGCAGCCAAGACGGGACGGGCTCCTACAATGAGCAGTTCTTC.

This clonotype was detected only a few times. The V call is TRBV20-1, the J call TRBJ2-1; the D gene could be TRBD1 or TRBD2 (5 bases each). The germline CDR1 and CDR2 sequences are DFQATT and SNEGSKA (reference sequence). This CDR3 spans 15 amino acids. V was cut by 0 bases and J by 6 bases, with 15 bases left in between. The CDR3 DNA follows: TGCAGTGCTAGAGATGTCGGGGCTAGCCTCAATGAGCAGTTCTTC. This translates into CSARDVGASLNEQFF.

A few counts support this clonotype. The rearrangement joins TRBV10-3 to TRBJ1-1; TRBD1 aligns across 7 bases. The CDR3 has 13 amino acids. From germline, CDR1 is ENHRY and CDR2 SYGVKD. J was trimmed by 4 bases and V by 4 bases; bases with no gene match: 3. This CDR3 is CAISVDRATEAFF. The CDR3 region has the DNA TGTGCCATCAGTGTAGACAGGGCCACTGAAGCTTTCTTT.

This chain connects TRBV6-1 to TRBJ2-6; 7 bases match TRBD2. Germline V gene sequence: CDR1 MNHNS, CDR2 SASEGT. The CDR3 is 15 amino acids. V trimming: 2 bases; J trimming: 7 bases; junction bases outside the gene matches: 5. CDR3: CASSEKAGLANVLTF. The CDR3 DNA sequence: TGTGCCAGCAGTGAAAAAGCGGGATTAGCCAACGTCCTGACTTTC.

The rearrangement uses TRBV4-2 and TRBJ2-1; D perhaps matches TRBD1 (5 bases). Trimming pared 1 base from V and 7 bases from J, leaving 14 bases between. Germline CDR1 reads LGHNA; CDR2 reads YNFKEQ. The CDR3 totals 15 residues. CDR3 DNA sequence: TGTGCCAGCAGCCAAGGAAACTTGGACAAGAATGAGCAGTTCTTC. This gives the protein CASSQGNLDKNEQFF.

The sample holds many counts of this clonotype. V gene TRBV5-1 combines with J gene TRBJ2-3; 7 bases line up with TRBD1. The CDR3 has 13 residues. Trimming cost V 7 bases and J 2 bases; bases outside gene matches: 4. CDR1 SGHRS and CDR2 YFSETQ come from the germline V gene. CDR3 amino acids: CASYTGDTDTQYF. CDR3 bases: TGCGCCAGCTATACAGGGGACACAGATACGCAGTATTTT.

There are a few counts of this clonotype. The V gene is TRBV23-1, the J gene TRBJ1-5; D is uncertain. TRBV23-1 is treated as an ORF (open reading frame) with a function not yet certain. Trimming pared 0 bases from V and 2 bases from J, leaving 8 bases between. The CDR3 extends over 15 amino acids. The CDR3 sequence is CASSQSGSRNQPQHF. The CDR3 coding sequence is TGCGCCAGCAGTCAATCGGGGAGTCGCAATCAGCCCCAGCATTTT.